This T cell receptor beta chain came from a study of long-term antiretroviral therapy in people with HIV. Study-wide results and caveats: Records did not include ART adherence, viral resistance or therapy changes. All blood samples came from the years 2004 to 2017, possibly under older ART regimens.

With V trimmed by 4 bases and J by 10 bases, 4 bases remained unmatched. In germline, CDR1 is SGHDT, CDR2 YYEEEE. This CDR3 comprises 12 residues. In each sample, about 0.95-11 million cryopreserved PBMC were present before DNA extraction. Regarding this clone: The antigen remains undetermined.

This was the immunoSEQ v3.0 assay at survey level. Clones were read by immunoSEQ multiplex PCR, and TCRdb kept only the in-frame ones, dropping some. This table has about 39,000 clones, approximately 89% appearing once. V and J are TRBV5-6 and TRBJ2-1; 8 positions match TRBD1. The TCR comes from a woman in her 50s with HIV. The starting material was unsorted PBMCs, obtained 3.1 years after starting antiretroviral therapy. The CDR3 reads CASSDRGYEQFF. CDR3 bases: TGTGCCAGCAGCGACAGGGGTTACGAGCAGTTCTTC.